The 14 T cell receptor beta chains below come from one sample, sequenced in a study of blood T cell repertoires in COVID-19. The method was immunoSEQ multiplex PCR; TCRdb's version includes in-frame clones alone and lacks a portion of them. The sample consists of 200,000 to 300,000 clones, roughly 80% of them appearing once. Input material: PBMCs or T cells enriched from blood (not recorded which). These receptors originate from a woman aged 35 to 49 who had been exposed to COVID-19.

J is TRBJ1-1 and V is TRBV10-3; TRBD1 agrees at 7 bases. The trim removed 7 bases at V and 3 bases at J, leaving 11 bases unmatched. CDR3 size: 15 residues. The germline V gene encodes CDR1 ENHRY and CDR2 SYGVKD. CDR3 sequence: CAITGSETGYTEAFF. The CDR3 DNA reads TGTGCCATCACGGGGAGCGAGACAGGGTACACTGAAGCTTTCTTT.

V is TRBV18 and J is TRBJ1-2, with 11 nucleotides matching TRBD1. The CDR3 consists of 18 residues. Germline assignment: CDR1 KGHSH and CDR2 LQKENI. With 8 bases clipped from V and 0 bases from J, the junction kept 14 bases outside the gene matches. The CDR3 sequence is CASRTTQGQGGPNYGYTF. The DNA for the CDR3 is TGTGCCAGCCGCACGACTCAGGGACAGGGGGGACCTAACTATGGCTACACCTTC.

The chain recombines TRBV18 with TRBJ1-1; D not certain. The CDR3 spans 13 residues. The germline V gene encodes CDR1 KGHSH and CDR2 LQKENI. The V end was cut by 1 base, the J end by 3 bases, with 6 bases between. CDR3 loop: CASSPRGDTEAFF. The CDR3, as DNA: TGTGCCAGCTCACCACGCGGGGACACTGAAGCTTTCTTT.

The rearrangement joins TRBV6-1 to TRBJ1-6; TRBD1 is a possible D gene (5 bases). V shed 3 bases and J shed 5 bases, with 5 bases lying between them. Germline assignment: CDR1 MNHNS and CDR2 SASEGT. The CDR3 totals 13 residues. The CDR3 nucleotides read TGTGCCAGCAGTGACAGGGATAATTCACCCCTCCACTTT. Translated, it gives CASSDRDNSPLHF.

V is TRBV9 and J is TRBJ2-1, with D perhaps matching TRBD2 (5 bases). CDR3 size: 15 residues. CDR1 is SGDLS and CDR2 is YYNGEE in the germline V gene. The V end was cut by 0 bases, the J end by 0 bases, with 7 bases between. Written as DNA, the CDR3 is TGTGCCAGCAGCGTAGAAGAGGGCTCCTACAATGAGCAGTTCTTC. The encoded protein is CASSVEEGSYNEQFF.

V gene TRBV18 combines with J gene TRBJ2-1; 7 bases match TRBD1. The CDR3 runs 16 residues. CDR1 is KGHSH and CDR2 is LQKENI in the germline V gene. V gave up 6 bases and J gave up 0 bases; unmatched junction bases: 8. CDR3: CASSLSQGSSYNEQFF. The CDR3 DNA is TGTGCCAGCTCGCTATCACAGGGGAGCTCCTACAATGAGCAGTTCTTC.

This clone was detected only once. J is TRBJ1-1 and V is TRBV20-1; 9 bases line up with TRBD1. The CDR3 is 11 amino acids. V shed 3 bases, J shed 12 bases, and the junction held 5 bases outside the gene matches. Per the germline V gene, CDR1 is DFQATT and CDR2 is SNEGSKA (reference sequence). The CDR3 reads CSARRDRVPFF. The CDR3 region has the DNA TGCAGTGCTAGGCGGGACAGGGTGCCTTTCTTT.

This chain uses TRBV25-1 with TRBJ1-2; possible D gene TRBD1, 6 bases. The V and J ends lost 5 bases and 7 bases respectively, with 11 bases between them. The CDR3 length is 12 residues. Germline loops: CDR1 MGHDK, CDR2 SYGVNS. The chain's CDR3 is CASSHGGPGYTF. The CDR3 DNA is TGTGCCAGCAGTCATGGGGGCCCTGGCTACACCTTC.

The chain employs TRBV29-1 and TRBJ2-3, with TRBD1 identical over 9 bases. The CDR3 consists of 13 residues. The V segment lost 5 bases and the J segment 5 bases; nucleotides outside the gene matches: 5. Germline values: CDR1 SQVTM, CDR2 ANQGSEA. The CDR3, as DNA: TGCAGCGTTCTGGGACAGGGAATAGATACGCAGTATTTT. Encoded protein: CSVLGQGIDTQYF.

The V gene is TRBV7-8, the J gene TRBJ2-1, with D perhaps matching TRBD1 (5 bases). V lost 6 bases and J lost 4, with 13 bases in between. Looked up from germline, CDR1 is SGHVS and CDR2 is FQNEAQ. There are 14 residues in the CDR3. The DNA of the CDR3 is TGTGCCAGCAGGTTCGGACACGATTACAATGAGCAGTTCTTC. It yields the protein CASRFGHDYNEQFF.

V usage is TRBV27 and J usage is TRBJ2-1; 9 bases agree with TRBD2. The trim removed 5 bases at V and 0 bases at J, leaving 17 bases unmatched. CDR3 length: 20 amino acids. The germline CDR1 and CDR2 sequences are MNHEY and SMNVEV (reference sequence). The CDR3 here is CASSPRPGLAGRSSYNEQFF. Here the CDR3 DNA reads TGTGCCAGCAGTCCCCGACCGGGACTAGCTGGCCGTAGCTCCTACAATGAGCAGTTCTTC.

CDR3 residues: CASSPIGGGSGNTIYF. The CDR3 DNA reads as TGTGCCAGCAGTCCGATCGGGGGGGGCTCTGGAAACACCATATATTTT. J is TRBJ1-3 and V is TRBV28, with a possible D match to TRBD1 (5 bases). The V end was cut by 5 bases, the J end by 0 bases, with 14 bases between. CDR1 is MDHEN and CDR2 is SYDVKM in the germline V gene. The CDR3 contains 16 residues.

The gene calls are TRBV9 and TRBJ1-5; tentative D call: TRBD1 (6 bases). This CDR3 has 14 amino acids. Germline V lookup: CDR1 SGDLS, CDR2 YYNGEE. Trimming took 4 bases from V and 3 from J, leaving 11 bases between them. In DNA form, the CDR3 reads TGTGCCAGCAGCCCAGGGGCCTCCAATCAGCCCCAGCATTTT. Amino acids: CASSPGASNQPQHF.

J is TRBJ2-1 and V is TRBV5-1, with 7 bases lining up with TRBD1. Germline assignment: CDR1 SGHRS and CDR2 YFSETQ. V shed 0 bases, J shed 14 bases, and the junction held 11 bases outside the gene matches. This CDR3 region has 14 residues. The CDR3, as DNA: TGCGCCAGCAGCTTGGAATCGACAGGGTCAAAAAAGTTCTTC. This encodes CASSLESTGSKKFF.